Listed here is a single TCR beta chain. What this receptor recognizes is not known. Base qualities are not at hand, and no much larger clone is one base apart. CDR1 and CDR2, looked up from the germline V gene, are SGHDN and FVKESK. Reading from cysteine to phenylalanine, the CDR3 counts 15 amino acids. Kept here is only the CDR3 DNA, which spans 45 bases and is read in frame from base 1. Trimming removed 4 bases from V and 5 bases from J; the gene matches leave 7 bases unexplained. cDNA was synthesized by template-switch 5'RACE using a primer carrying a 10-nucleotide random unique molecular identifier by which each TCR transcript was tagged. Every sequencing run covered 15-18 subjects and yielded more than 160 million TCR-beta sequences. The RNeasy kit was used to extract total RNA. TCR-beta VDJ regions were amplified with primers for the TCR constant region and the 5'RACE anchor, using the KAPA Real-time Library Amplification kit. Sample indexes and Illumina adaptors were added in a first PCR, and a second PCR then increased library yield. After Ampure bead purification, the TCR product of roughly 650 bp was size-selected on a 2% E-gel SizeSelection system. Before pooling, library quality was assessed on a Bioanalyzer, concentration was determined with Qubit, and library quantification was performed with the Kapa Library Quantification kit. Paired-end 2 x 150 bp sequencing of the libraries was performed on an Illumina HiSeq 2500. To increase sequence diversity, about 24-32% phiX was spiked into each library pool. Regarding the original processing steps: The quality-filtered reads were processed with the UMI-based MiGEC pipeline, whose error correction step removed more than 80% of the raw TCR sequences. VDJ genes were aligned to IMGT germline references, and each clonotype was defined by a unique CDR3 amino acid sequence together with V-J genes. VDJtools evaluated clonal expansion, Shannon diversity and CDR3 relatedness (CalcPairwiseDistances, ClusterSamples); CLCbio workbench built phylogenetic trees. A clone was classed as expanded if it had 8 or more unique UMIs, a cutoff based on coefficient-of-variation modelling across technical triplicates. TCRdb's own reprocessing of the public reads used fastp at Q25 and MiXCR and kept productive beta chains. Entries that share a CDR3 protein sequence are merged under the most common genes and DNA. The V and J calls reflect TCRdb's pipeline rather than the authors' work. Within this sample are approximately 58,000 distinct CDR3 sequences, with about an eighth of them counted one time only. 1.5% to 2% of the sample comes from the top ten.

Blood bank volunteers in Maryland, USA served as the healthy controls. For unsorted PBMC libraries, 2 million PBMCs were used after storage in RNAlater at -80 degrees C until RNA extraction. Peripheral blood underwent Ficoll-Hypaque density gradient centrifugation to isolate PBMCs, which were then cryopreserved in liquid nitrogen. This sample is part of a study of neurological immune-mediated disorders (dated by TCRdb to about 2019). Turning to the overall study: Peripheral blood TCR-beta repertoires from HTLV-I-associated myelopathy (HAM/TSP) patients, multiple sclerosis patients and healthy controls were compared by UMI-based sequencing. The cohort was made up of 60 to 75 subjects, consisting of roughly 14 HAM/TSP patients, some 34 multiple sclerosis patients and around 20 healthy controls. Longitudinal samples, technical triplicates and paired sorted CD4+ and CD8+ T-cell subsets, alongside PBMC samples, were included among the 106 TCR-beta libraries.

Study-wide findings and limitations: TCR clonal expansion was highest in HAM/TSP patients and lowest in MS patients, with MS patients falling below even healthy controls. No identical CDR3 amino acid sequences were found to be shared among expanded clones across subjects, suggesting that TCR-beta repertoires were private in all groups.

The sequencing input was PBMCs. The chain joins TRBV14 to TRBJ2-4, with TRBD2 matching 8 junction bases. The source is a man in his fifties or sixties in good health. The CDR3 loop reads CASSLHGAGENIQYF. The bases are TGTGCCAGCAGCCTACATGGAGCGGGGGAAAACATTCAGTACTTC.